This T cell receptor (beta chain) came from a study of T cells in Graves' hyperthyroidism and ophthalmopathy. The germline V gene has CDR1 LNHDA and CDR2 SQIVND (reference sequence). The length of the CDR3 is 14 residues. V was pared by 8 bases and J by 8 bases, with 11 bases of the junction left unmatched. General study findings and limits: Clonotypes that were expanded in thyroid above 0.001 mostly appeared in blood too.

About this clonotype itself: Its antigen is as yet unknown.

It was RNA transcripts that yielded the amplified TCR beta CDR3 regions. Initially, a first-round RT-PCR of the TCR CDR3 employed the HTBI primer set. A single record per CDR3 protein comes from TCRdb applying MiXCR to the multiplex PCR reads. The table includes 350,000 to 450,000 distinct CDR3 sequences, over 11% detected once. The receptor was derived from an older woman with Graves' hyperthyroidism. The rearrangement uses TRBV19 and TRBJ1-2; 10 nucleotides match TRBD1. Sequenced: blood. The CDR3 protein is CASVGDRGGRGYTF. DNA for the CDR3: TGTGCCAGTGTGGGGGACAGGGGAGGAAGAGGCTACACCTTC.